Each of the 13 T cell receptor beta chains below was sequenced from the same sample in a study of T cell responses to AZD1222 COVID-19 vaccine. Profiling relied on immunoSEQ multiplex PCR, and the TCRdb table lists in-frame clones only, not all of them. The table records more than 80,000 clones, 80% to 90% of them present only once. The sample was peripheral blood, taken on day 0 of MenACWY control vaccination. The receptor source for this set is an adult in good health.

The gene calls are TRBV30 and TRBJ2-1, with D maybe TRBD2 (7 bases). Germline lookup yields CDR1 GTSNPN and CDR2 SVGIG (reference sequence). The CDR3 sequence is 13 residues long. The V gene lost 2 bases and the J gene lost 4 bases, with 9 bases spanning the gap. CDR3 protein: CAWSKGGYNEQFF. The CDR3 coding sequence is TGTGCCTGGAGTAAGGGGGGGTACAATGAGCAGTTCTTC.

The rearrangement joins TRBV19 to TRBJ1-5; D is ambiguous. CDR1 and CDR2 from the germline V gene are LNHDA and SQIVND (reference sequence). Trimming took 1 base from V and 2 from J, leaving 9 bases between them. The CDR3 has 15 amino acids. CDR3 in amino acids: CASSIGSGGNQPQHF. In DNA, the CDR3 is TGTGCCAGTAGTATAGGGAGCGGGGGCAATCAGCCCCAGCATTTT.

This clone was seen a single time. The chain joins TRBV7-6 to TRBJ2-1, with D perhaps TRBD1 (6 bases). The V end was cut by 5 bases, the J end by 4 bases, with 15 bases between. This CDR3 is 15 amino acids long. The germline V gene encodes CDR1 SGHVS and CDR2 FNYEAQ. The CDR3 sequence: CASSLQGREYNEQFF. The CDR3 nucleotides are TGTGCCAGCAGCCTACAGGGTCGGGAATACAATGAGCAGTTCTTC.

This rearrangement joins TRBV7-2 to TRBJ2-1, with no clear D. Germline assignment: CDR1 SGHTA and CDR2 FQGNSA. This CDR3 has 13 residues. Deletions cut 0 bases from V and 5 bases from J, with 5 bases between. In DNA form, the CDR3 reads TGTGCCAGCAGCTTAGCCTCAGACAATGAGCAGTTCTTC. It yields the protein CASSLASDNEQFF.

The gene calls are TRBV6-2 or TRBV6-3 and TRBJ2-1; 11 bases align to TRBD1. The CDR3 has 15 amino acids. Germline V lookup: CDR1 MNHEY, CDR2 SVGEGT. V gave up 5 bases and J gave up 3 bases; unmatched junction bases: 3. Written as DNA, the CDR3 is TGTGCCAGCAGTAGGGGGACAGGGGGCTACAATGAGCAGTTCTTC. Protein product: CASSRGTGGYNEQFF.

CDR3: CASSIRGEGTEAFF. In DNA form, the CDR3 reads TGTGCCAGTAGTATAAGAGGGGAAGGTACTGAAGCTTTCTTT. This sequence joins TRBV19 and TRBJ1-1; maybe TRBD1 (5 bases). V shed 2 bases and J shed 5 bases, with 12 bases lying between them. Germline CDR1 LNHDA, CDR2 SQIVND (reference sequence). CDR3 length equals 14 residues.

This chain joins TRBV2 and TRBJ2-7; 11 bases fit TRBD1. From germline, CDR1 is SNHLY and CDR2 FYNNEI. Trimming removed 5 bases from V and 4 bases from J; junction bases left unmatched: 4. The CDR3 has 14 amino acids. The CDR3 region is CASSPGQGVYEQYF. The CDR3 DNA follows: TGTGCCAGCAGTCCGGGACAGGGGGTATACGAGCAGTACTTC.

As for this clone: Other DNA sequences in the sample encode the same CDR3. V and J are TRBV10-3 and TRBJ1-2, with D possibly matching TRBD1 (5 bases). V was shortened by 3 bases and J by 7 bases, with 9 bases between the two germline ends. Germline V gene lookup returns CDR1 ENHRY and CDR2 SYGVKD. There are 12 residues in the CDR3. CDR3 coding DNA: TGTGCCATCAGTGACAGGGATGGTGGCTACACCTTC. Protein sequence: CAISDRDGGYTF.

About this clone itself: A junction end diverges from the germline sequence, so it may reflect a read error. The CDR3, as DNA: TGTGCCAGCAGGGCCGGGGGGACGCAGATCTTC. As protein: CASRAGGTQIF. The rearrangement uses TRBV6-5 and TRBJ2-1; 7 positions match TRBD2. CDR3 length: 11 residues. The germline gives CDR1 MNHEY, CDR2 SVGAGI.

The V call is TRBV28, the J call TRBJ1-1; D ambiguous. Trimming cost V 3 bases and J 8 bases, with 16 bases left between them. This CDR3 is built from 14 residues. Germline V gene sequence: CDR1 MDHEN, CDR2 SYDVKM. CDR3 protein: CASSFSGRRSEAFF. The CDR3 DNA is TGTGCCAGCAGTTTTTCGGGCCGCCGCTCGGAAGCTTTCTTT.

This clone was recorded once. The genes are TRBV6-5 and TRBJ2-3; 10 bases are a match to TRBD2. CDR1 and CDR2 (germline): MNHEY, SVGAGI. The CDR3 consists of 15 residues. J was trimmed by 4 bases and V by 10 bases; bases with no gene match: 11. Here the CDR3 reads CATSLSGGAPDTQYF. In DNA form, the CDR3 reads TGTGCCACCTCCTTGAGCGGGGGGGCCCCAGATACGCAGTATTTT.

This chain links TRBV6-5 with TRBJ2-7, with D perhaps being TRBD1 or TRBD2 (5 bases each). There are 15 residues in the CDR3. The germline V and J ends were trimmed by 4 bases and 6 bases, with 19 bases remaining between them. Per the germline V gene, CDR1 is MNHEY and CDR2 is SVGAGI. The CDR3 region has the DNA TGTGCCAGCAGTTCCGGGGCCAAGGGTAAGGGCGAGCAGTACTTC. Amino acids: CASSSGAKGKGEQYF.

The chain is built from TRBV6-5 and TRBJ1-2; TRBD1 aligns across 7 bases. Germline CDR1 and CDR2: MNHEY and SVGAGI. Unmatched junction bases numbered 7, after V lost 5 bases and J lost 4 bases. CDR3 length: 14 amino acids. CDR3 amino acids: CASSPSGQVYGYTF. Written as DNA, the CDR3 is TGTGCCAGCAGTCCTTCAGGACAGGTCTATGGCTACACCTTC.